This TCR beta chain was observed in a study of T cells after yellow fever vaccination. This CDR3 is built from 15 residues. The V segment lost 1 base and the J segment 8 bases; nucleotides outside the gene matches: 5. Germline V gene data show CDR1 as LGHNA and CDR2 as YSLEER. TCRdb reanalysed the 5' RACE reads using MiXCR and keeps one entry per CDR3 protein. The sample lists a few hundred thousand distinct CDR3 sequences, around 6.7% occurring once. This clonotype was counted at least ten times. The rearrangement links TRBV4-3 to TRBJ1-4; the match to TRBD1 covers 9 bases. The sample consisted of CD4+ T cells sorted from PBMCs, taken on the day of the yellow fever booster vaccination. This sequence was found in a man aged 25 to 40 who received the YFV17D yellow fever vaccine. CDR3 sequence reads: CASSQAGTGNEKLFF. In nucleotides, the CDR3 is TGCGCCAGCAGCCAAGCCGGGACAGGGAACGAAAAACTGTTTTTT.